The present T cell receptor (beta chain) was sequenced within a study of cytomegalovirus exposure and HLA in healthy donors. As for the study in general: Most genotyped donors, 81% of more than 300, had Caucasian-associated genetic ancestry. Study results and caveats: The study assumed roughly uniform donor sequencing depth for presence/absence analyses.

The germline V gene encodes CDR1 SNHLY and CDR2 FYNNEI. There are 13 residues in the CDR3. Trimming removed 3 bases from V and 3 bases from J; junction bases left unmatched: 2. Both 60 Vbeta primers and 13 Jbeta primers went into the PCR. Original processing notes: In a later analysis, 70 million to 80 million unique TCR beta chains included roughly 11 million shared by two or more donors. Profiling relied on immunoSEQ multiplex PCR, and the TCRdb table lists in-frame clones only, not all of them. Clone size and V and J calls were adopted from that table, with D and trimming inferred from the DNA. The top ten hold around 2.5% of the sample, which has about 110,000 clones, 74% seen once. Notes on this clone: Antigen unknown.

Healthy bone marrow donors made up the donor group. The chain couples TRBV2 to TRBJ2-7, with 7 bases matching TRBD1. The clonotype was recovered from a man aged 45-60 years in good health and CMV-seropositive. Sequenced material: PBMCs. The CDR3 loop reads CASSDWDSYEQYF. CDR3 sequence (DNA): TGTGCCAGCAGTGATTGGGACAGCTACGAGCAGTACTTC.